This T cell receptor (beta chain) emerged from a study of T cells in Graves' hyperthyroidism and ophthalmopathy (dated by TCRdb to between 2018 and 2021). Looking at the study overall: Peripheral blood was sampled at the time of initial diagnosis, prior to any treatment. The study also compared thyroid tissue and blood T-cell repertoires from about six Graves' hyperthyroidism patients. Prospective prediction of ophthalmopathy was tested in an independent validation cohort of some 20 hyperthyroidism patients and 17 patients who later progressed to ophthalmopathy. A discovery cohort of roughly 100 patients, about 40 with Graves' ophthalmopathy and more than 55 with stable Graves' hyperthyroidism, was used to find distinguishing TCR V-J signatures. The 100 discovery patients were randomly split 7:3 into training and test sets. TCR Vbeta CDR3 sequencing of some 140 peripheral blood samples (43 ophthalmopathy, about 80 hyperthyroidism and roughly 17 progressor patients) is reported in the paper. Once sampling was done, hyperthyroidism patients were given methimazole at a starting dose of 30 mg daily, whereas ophthalmopathy patients were given high-dose intravenous methylprednisolone.

About this clonotype: No antigen is known for it. Nothing much larger sits one base from this clone, and base qualities are not available.

In the ophthalmopathy patients, disease was moderately to severely active, with a Clinical Activity Score of 3 or more, a NOSPECS grade of 4 or more, and a duration of less than 3 months. Patients with uncontrolled infections, other autoimmune diseases, pregnancy or lactation were excluded. Diagnoses were based on clinical symptoms, serum thyroxine and TRAb, thyroid ultrasound and orbital computed tomography. Ficoll-Paque density gradient centrifugation was used to isolate PBMCs from 8 to 10 ml of fresh peripheral blood. Trizol reagent was used to extract total RNA, and RNA quality was then checked on an Agilent 2100 Bioanalyzer. V is reduced by 3 bases and J by 2 bases, leaving a spacing of 11 bases between them. Reading from cysteine to phenylalanine, the CDR3 counts 15 amino acids. The only DNA kept is the CDR3, 45 bases in frame from the first base. The germline V gene (reference sequence) specifies LNHDA as CDR1 and SQIVND as CDR2.

General study outcomes and caveats: In cross-validation, a model built on a 13 V-J signature told ophthalmopathy apart from stable hyperthyroidism with roughly 87% sensitivity and about 81% specificity, and in testing the same model reached 80%/75%. Blood samples also contained most of the expanded thyroid clonotypes (frequency above 0.001), which suggests that blood repertoires may reflect thyroid immune responses. Sample size was not statistically predetermined, and blinding of investigators to group allocation was not performed. During validation, the model predicted progression to ophthalmopathy a median of approximately 7 months ahead of onset, with 70.59% sensitivity and under 85% specificity.

The TCR beta CDR3 regions were amplified from RNA transcripts. A first-round RT-PCR of the TCR CDR3 used the HTBI primer set with the Qiagen OneStep RT-PCR kit. Libraries were constructed in a second round of multiplex PCR, after which size selection and purification were performed. The libraries were sequenced on an Illumina HiSeq2000 using paired-end 100 bp reads. The original methods were these. SOAPnuke was used to process the raw data, removing reads that contained adapters or uncalled bases, had a mean Phred below 15, or lacked an exact match to the constant primer or identifier. High-quality paired reads were merged with COPE v1.2.5, and unique nucleotide sequences were defined as clonotypes. MiTCR v1.1 was used to align clonotypes to the IMGT TRBV, TRBD and TRBJ reference segments. The analysis was restricted to V-J combinations with a frequency above 0.0001, which together covered roughly 99% of the repertoires. The TCS score was defined as F50 (clonal expansion) divided by E x V (chaos), with BLOSUM62-based TCRdist calculated between CDR3 peptides within each V-J. Welch's t-statistics and random forest reduced several hundred V-J features to 10 to 15, which were used in a naive Bayes classifier (R e1071). The public reads were quality trimmed at Q25 with fastp and then assembled into clones with MiXCR by TCRdb, keeping productive beta chains. Identical CDR3 proteins give one entry, which carries the most common genes and DNA. TCRdb, not the original authors, processed these V and J calls. Recorded for this sample are approximately 600,000 distinct CDR3 sequences; 20% of them occurred a single time. Together, the top ten hold about 34% of the sample.

The specimen sequenced was blood. The source is a man aged 25-45 years with Graves' ophthalmopathy. The chain is assembled from TRBV19 and TRBJ1-5; no D gene can be assigned with confidence. The encoded CDR3 is CASSIGVGGNQPQHF. The sequenced DNA: TGTGCCAGTAGTATCGGGGTGGGCGGCAATCAGCCCCAGCATTTT.